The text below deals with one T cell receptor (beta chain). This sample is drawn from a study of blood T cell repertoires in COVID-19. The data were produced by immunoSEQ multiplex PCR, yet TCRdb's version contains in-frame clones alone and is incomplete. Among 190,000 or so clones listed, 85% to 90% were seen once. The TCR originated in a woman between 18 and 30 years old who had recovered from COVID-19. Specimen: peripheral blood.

CDR3 protein: CASSYLRDNRNTIYF. Here the CDR3 DNA reads TGTGCCAGCAGTTACTTACGGGACAACCGAAACACCATATATTTT. The chain joins TRBV6-2 or TRBV6-3 to TRBJ1-3; D is possibly TRBD1 (6 bases). Germline CDR1 reads MNHEY; CDR2 reads SVGEGT. V was trimmed by 1 base and J by 5 bases, leaving 12 bases between them. The CDR3 runs to 15 residues.